This T cell receptor (beta chain) was found in a study of human thymus T cells. The V and J ends lost 0 bases and 0 bases, in that order; junction bases with no gene match: 18. This CDR3 contains 22 residues. The V gene's germline CDR1 is SGDLS and CDR2 YYNGEE. Sequenced by immunoSEQ multiplex PCR; TCRdb stores in-frame clones only, minus some. The sample lists approximately 71,000 clones, roughly 94% occurring once. Turning to this clone: The antigen remains unidentified.

Obtained as resections during corrective heart surgery, the thymus tissue was then studied. The study's findings and limits: The related literature has documented a marked overlap of thymic repertoires among unrelated individuals.

The J gene is TRBJ1-1, the V gene TRBV9; 12 bases match TRBD1. Input material: thymus tissue. This TCR was sampled from a girl in the first two years of life with a congenital heart defect but otherwise immunologically healthy. The DNA for the CDR3 is TGTGCCAGCAGCGTAGATCCGACCGGGACAGGGGGCCCCTTTCCTATGAACACTGAAGCTTTCTTT. As protein: CASSVDPTGTGGPFPMNTEAFF.